This passage covers 21 T cell receptor beta chains from one sample sequenced in a study of blood T cell repertoires in COVID-19. Profiled with immunoSEQ multiplex PCR; TCRdb holds only in-frame clones, not every one. The sample gives about 250,000 clones, about 88% of which show up once; 2.1% is in the top ten. The source material was peripheral blood. The source is a woman aged 35 to 49 who had recovered from COVID-19.

This clone was counted only a few times. This sequence joins TRBV5-4 and TRBJ1-2; 9 positions agree with TRBD1. V shed 4 bases, J shed 6 bases, and the junction held 13 bases outside the gene matches. Germline V gives CDR1 SGHNT, CDR2 YYREEE (reference sequence). The CDR3 has 16 residues. CDR3 coding DNA: TGTGCCAGCAGCCCCCCAAGGACAGGGGAAAAAAATGGCTACACCTTC. Its translation: CASSPPRTGEKNGYTF.

The rearrangement joins TRBV6-2 or TRBV6-3 to TRBJ2-5; TRBD2 aligns across 8 bases. This CDR3 spans 16 amino acids. Germline trimming cut 1 base from V and 4 bases from J; bases unmatched to any gene: 8. CDR1 and CDR2 from the germline V gene are MNHEY and SVGEGT. CDR3 nucleotides: TGTGCCAGCAGTTACTATCGGGGGGGCCCGGGAGAGACCCAGTACTTC. Protein: CASSYYRGGPGETQYF.

The chain carries TRBV7-2 and TRBJ2-5, with 8 bases aligning to TRBD2. Germline CDR1 and CDR2: SGHTA and FQGNSA. J gave up 4 bases and V 3 bases, and 4 bases lay outside the gene matches. There are 14 residues in the CDR3. CDR3 nucleotides: TGTGCCAGCAGCTTTAGCGGGGTAGGAGAGACCCAGTACTTC. Its translation: CASSFSGVGETQYF. Filled out from reference TRBV7-2 and TRBJ2-5, the complete variable domain reads GAGVSQSPSNKVTEKGKDVELRCDPISGHTALYWYRQSLGQGLEFLIYFQGNSAPDKSGLPSDRFSAERTGGSVSTLTIQRTQQEDSAVYLCASSFSGVGETQYFGPGTRLLVL.

This clone was seen a handful of times. V and J are TRBV10-3 and TRBJ1-2; 9 positions match TRBD1. The trim removed 6 bases at V and 4 bases at J, leaving 9 bases unmatched. CDR3 length: 15 amino acids. Germline CDR1 and CDR2: ENHRY and SYGVKD. The CDR3 bases are TGTGCCATCAGGGGACAGGGCATTACCCCCTATGGCTACACCTTC. It codes for CAIRGQGITPYGYTF.

The J gene is TRBJ1-5, the V gene TRBV19; D gene ambiguous. V was clipped by 3 bases and J by 12 bases, with 15 bases between them. CDR3 length: 13 residues. Per germline, CDR1 LNHDA and CDR2 SQIVND (reference sequence). This CDR3 reads CASSIDLVPNQHF. The CDR3 bases are TGTGCCAGTAGTATCGATCTCGTACCTAACCAGCATTTT.

This sequence joins TRBV4-1 and TRBJ2-5; 14 bases line up with TRBD2. From germline, CDR1 is MGHRA and CDR2 YSYEKL. Losses at the gene ends were 4 bases for V and 1 base for J; bases not matched to a gene: 20. This CDR3 is 22 amino acids long. CDR3 in amino acids: CASSLKQGATGLAGASQETQYF. The CDR3 nucleotides are TGCGCCAGCAGCCTAAAACAGGGGGCTACGGGACTAGCGGGGGCATCCCAAGAGACCCAGTACTTC.

Remarks on this clone: The same CDR3 is also encoded by other DNA sequences in this sample. This rearrangement joins TRBV9 to TRBJ1-3, with D unclear. The V and J ends lost 0 bases and 0 bases respectively, with 4 bases between them. There are 14 residues in the CDR3. Germline assignment: CDR1 SGDLS and CDR2 YYNGEE. CDR3 amino acids: CASSVAGSGNTIYF. In DNA, the CDR3 is TGTGCCAGCAGCGTAGCAGGCTCTGGAAACACCATATATTTT.

The chain employs TRBV7-2 and TRBJ2-5; maybe TRBD2 (6 bases). Trimming removed 1 base from V and 4 bases from J, with 7 bases in between. The CDR3 loop spans 13 amino acids. Looked up from germline, CDR1 is SGHTA and CDR2 is FQGNSA. CDR3 protein: CASSLGRGETQYF. The CDR3 DNA reads TGTGCCAGCAGCTTAGGGAGGGGAGAGACCCAGTACTTC.

The chain employs TRBV11-3 and TRBJ2-2; possibly TRBD2 for D (6 bases). This CDR3 has 16 amino acids. V gave up 1 base and J gave up 7 bases, with 16 bases separating them. Germline lookup yields CDR1 SGHNT and CDR2 YENEEA. CDR3 amino acids: CASSLARPARDGELFF. CDR3 DNA: TGTGCCAGCAGCTTAGCGAGGCCCGCGCGGGACGGGGAGCTGTTTTTT. Drawing the rest from reference TRBV11-3 and TRBJ2-2, the complete variable domain is EAGVVQSPRYKIIEKKQPVAFWCNPISGHNTLYWYLQNLGQGPELLIRYENEEAVDDSQLPKDRFSAERLKGVDSTLKIQPAELGDSAVYLCASSLARPARDGELFFGEGSRLTVL.

The rearrangement links TRBV6-5 to TRBJ1-1, with D perhaps matching TRBD1 (6 bases). The CDR3 runs 14 residues. Trimming left V 6 bases short and J 0 bases short, with 11 bases between. Germline V lookup: CDR1 MNHEY, CDR2 SVGAGI. Written as DNA, the CDR3 is TGTGCCAGCAGAGGGGGAGGGATGAACACTGAAGCTTTCTTT. It yields the protein CASRGGGMNTEAFF.

The gene calls are TRBV18 and TRBJ2-2; D call uncertain. This CDR3 is 15 amino acids long. Trimming took off 0 bases at V and 2 bases at J, with 7 bases between the two ends. CDR1 is KGHSH, CDR2 LQKENI, per germline. CDR3 sequence reads: CASSPPPSNTGELFF. CDR3 sequence (DNA): TGTGCCAGCTCACCACCTCCTTCTAACACCGGGGAGCTGTTTTTT. The full variable domain, in which reference TRBV18 and TRBJ2-2 provide the parts outside the CDR3, is NAGVMQNPRHLVRRRGQEARLRCSPMKGHSHVYWYRQLPEEGLKFMVYLQKENIIDESGMPKERFSAEFPKEGPSILRIQQVVRGDSAAYFCASSPPPSNTGELFFGEGSRLTVL.

This chain joins TRBV27 and TRBJ2-6; a weak D match, TRBD1 (5 bases). V gave up 5 bases and J gave up 13 bases, with 9 bases separating them. CDR1 is MNHEY and CDR2 is SMNVEV in the germline V gene (reference sequence). This CDR3 contains 11 residues. CDR3 residues: CASSHAGVLTF. CDR3 nucleotide sequence: TGTGCCAGCAGTCATGCAGGGGTCCTGACTTTC.

Regarding this clone: The limits of the CDR3 on the DNA are not certain, so only TCRdb's listed CDR3 is given. This chain connects TRBV2 to TRBJ1-5. CDR1 SNHLY and CDR2 FYNNEI come from the germline V gene. The CDR3 length is 13 residues, termini included. The CDR3 here is CASSTSGYQPQHF.

This clone was observed once. The DNA for the CDR3 is TGTGCCAGTAGTTTGGGGGGACAGGGGACGTCGTATGGCTACACCTTC. Amino acid sequence: CASSLGGQGTSYGYTF. This chain links TRBV19 with TRBJ1-2; TRBD1 matches at 10 bases. After removal of 5 bases from V and 5 bases from J, the junction contained 11 bases not matched to a gene. Germline V gene sequence: CDR1 LNHDA, CDR2 SQIVND (reference sequence). This CDR3 has 16 amino acids.

This chain uses TRBV2 with TRBJ2-3; 12 bases agree with TRBD1. CDR3 size: 15 residues. CDR1 and CDR2 from the germline V gene are SNHLY and FYNNEI. V trimming: 6 bases; J trimming: 3 bases; junction bases outside the gene matches: 4. This CDR3 is CASSGDRGLTDTQYF. In DNA, the CDR3 is TGTGCCAGCAGCGGGGACAGGGGGCTGACAGATACGCAGTATTTT.

The chain joins TRBV10-3 to TRBJ1-5; D not certain. The CDR3 has 13 amino acids. From germline, CDR1 is ENHRY and CDR2 SYGVKD. Trimming took off 11 bases at V and 4 bases at J, with 15 bases between the two ends. CDR3 protein: CASKESGNQPQHF. The CDR3 DNA follows: TGTGCCTCTAAGGAGTCGGGGAATCAGCCCCAGCATTTT.

V gene TRBV28 combines with J gene TRBJ2-5; D may be TRBD2 (5 bases). From germline, CDR1 is MDHEN and CDR2 SYDVKM. The CDR3 has 9 amino acids. V lost 8 bases and J 7 bases, leaving 5 bases between the germline ends. The chain's CDR3 is CASGRTQYF. The CDR3 bases are TGTGCCAGCGGGAGGACCCAGTACTTC.

The chain has TRBV6-2 or TRBV6-3 and TRBJ1-2; D possibly corresponds to TRBD1 (6 bases). V was trimmed by 0 bases and J by 6 bases, leaving 14 bases between them. The CDR3 extends over 15 amino acids. Germline V gene data show CDR1 as MNHEY and CDR2 as SVGEGT. The CDR3 DNA is TGTGCCAGCAGTTACTCGACCGCAGGGGTGGATGGCTACACCTTC. Translating it yields CASSYSTAGVDGYTF.

The CDR3 here is CASQTRAQPQHF. CDR3 bases: TGTGCCAGCCAGACCAGGGCTCAGCCCCAGCATTTT. V gene TRBV28 combines with J gene TRBJ1-5; tentative D call: TRBD1 (5 bases). V was cut by 8 bases and J by 6 bases, with 11 bases left in between. The germline CDR1 and CDR2 sequences are MDHEN and SYDVKM. CDR3 length: 12 residues. The full variable domain, with the rest looked up from reference TRBV28 and TRBJ1-5, is DVKVTQSSRYLVKRTGEKVFLECVQDMDHENMFWYRQDPGLGLRLIYFSYDVKMKEKGDIPEGYSVSREKKERFSLILESASTNQTSMYLCASQTRAQPQHFGDGTRLSIL.

The chain joins TRBV18 to TRBJ2-1; 13 nucleotides agree with TRBD2. Germline trimming cut 3 bases from V and 12 bases from J; bases unmatched to any gene: 8. This CDR3 has 15 residues. From germline, CDR1 is KGHSH and CDR2 LQKENI. The CDR3 DNA sequence: TGTGCCAGCTCACCCGGACTAGCGGGAGTCTTTGTGCAGTTCTTC. Residues: CASSPGLAGVFVQFF.

This sequence joins TRBV25-1 and TRBJ1-4; a weak D match, TRBD1 (6 bases). The CDR3 sequence is 14 residues long. The germline V gene has CDR1 MGHDK and CDR2 SYGVNS. The V end was cut by 6 bases, the J end by 8 bases, with 16 bases between. Here the CDR3 reads CASRDRDTREKLFF. In DNA form, the CDR3 reads TGTGCCAGCAGAGATAGGGACACCAGAGAAAAACTGTTTTTT.